Listed below are T cell receptor beta chains from one sample, sequenced in a study of identical twins. TCRdb fed the 5' RACE reads into MiXCR, producing one record per CDR3 protein. In the table there are 1.5 million or so distinct CDR3 sequences, about 31% of which are singletons. The material sequenced was cord blood. The receptors stem from a newborn girl in good health. The CDR3 runs from the conserved cysteine through the conserved F or W. The order of the fields is clone size, D gene, V gene, J gene, CDR3 length, CDR3 protein, CDR3 DNA. A D gene is named only where the DNA matches it firmly. A clone size is listed for some rows: how often the clone was seen (once, few, many), or a class if it is expanded.

-	-	TRBV12-3/TRBV12-4	TRBJ2-3	14	CASNWAGSADTQYF	TGTGCCAGCAACTGGGCAGGGAGCGCAGATACGCAGTATTTT
many	-	TRBV4-1	TRBJ1-5	14	CASSQGQGNQPQHF	TGCGCCAGCAGCCAAGGACAGGGCAATCAGCCCCAGCATTTT
-	TRBD2	TRBV3-1	TRBJ2-3	16	CASSLRGRSATDTQYF	TGTGCCAGCAGCCTACGCGGGAGAAGCGCAACAGATACGCAGTATTTT
-	TRBD2	TRBV27	TRBJ2-1	19	CASSPLGLAGESSYNEQFF	TGTGCCAGCAGTCCCCTAGGACTAGCGGGAGAGAGCTCCTACAATGAGCAGTTCTTC
-	-	TRBV10-3	TRBJ2-7	13	CAISESDTAEQYF	TGTGCCATCAGTGAGTCCGACACAGCCGAGCAGTACTTC
-	TRBD1	TRBV7-2	TRBJ1-2	16	CASSAPRDRNSYGYTF	TGTGCCAGCAGCGCACCCCGGGACAGAAACTCCTATGGCTACACCTTC
many	-	TRBV4-1	TRBJ2-7	15	CASSQPRLGSYEQYF	TGCGCCAGCAGCCAACCGAGACTCGGATCCTACGAGCAGTACTTC
-	-	TRBV20-1	TRBJ2-3	15	CSAPPGPLATDTQYF	TGCAGTGCCCCACCTGGACCCCTAGCCACAGATACGCAGTATTTT
-	-	TRBV24-1	TRBJ2-5	13	CATSDLHASEQYF	TGTGCCACCAGTGATTTGCACGCCAGTGAGCAGTACTTC
-	-	TRBV7-2	TRBJ1-1	11	CASSYRVEAFF	TGTGCCAGCAGCTACAGGGTTGAAGCTTTCTTT
-	-	TRBV5-1	TRBJ2-3	15	CASSLVTASTDTQYF	TGCGCCAGCAGCTTGGTTACGGCTAGCACAGATACGCAGTATTTT
-	TRBD1	TRBV28	TRBJ2-7	17	CARSPNPGTGGPYEQYF	TGTGCCCGCAGCCCCAATCCCGGGACAGGGGGGCCCTACGAGCAGTACTTC
few	TRBD1	TRBV7-8	TRBJ2-5	16	CASSSRTGVYQETQYF	TGTGCCAGCAGCTCTCGGACAGGGGTGTACCAAGAGACCCAGTACTTC
-	-	TRBV4-1	TRBJ1-5	17	CASSQGMSGVSSQPQHF	TGCGCCAGCAGCCAAGGTATGTCTGGCGTTAGCAGTCAGCCCCAGCATTTT
few	TRBD1	TRBV27	TRBJ1-5	14	CASSPGQTNQPQHF	TGTGCCAGCTCGCCGGGACAGACTAATCAGCCCCAGCATTTT
few	-	TRBV6-6	TRBJ2-3	16	CASSYGQISFTDTQYF	TGTGCCAGCAGTTACGGACAGATCTCATTCACAGATACGCAGTATTTT
few	-	TRBV6-1	TRBJ2-3	16	CASSAPGRPSTDTQYF	TGTGCCAGCAGTGCACCGGGACGCCCGAGCACAGATACGCAGTATTTT
-	-	TRBV7-9	TRBJ1-1	12	CASSSWGGEAFF	TGTGCCAGCAGCTCTTGGGGGGGTGAAGCTTTCTTT
once	-	TRBV5-5	TRBJ2-1	15	CASSLAGVITETQFF	TGTGCCAGCAGCTTGGCAGGGGTGATCACAGAGACCCAGTTCTTC
-	TRBD1	TRBV24-1	TRBJ2-7	16	CATSDPGQGPTYEQYF	TGTGCCACCAGTGATCCTGGACAGGGGCCCACCTACGAGCAGTACTTC
few	-	TRBV20-1	TRBJ2-5	14	CSARDGYGIEKQYF	TGCAGTGCTAGAGATGGTTACGGGATTGAGAAGCAGTACTTC
-	-	TRBV3-1	TRBJ2-1	14	CASSQVTRNSEQFF	TGTGCCAGCAGCCAAGTCACTAGGAATTCTGAGCAGTTCTTC
-	-	TRBV29-1	TRBJ2-7	13	CSVRGTPSYEQYF	TGCAGCGTTCGCGGGACGCCGTCCTACGAGCAGTACTTC
-	-	TRBV28	TRBJ1-6	16	CASEIHRDGYNSPPHF	TGTGCCAGCGAAATTCACCGGGACGGATATAATTCACCCCCCCACTTT
few	-	TRBV3-1	TRBJ1-4	14	CASQPIRGHEKLFF	TGTGCCAGCCAGCCAATCAGGGGTCATGAAAAACTGTTTTTT
-	-	TRBV19	TRBJ2-3	15	CASNPRIFGTDTQYF	TGTGCCAGTAATCCCAGGATATTCGGCACAGATACGCAGTATTTT
few	TRBD2	TRBV6-1	TRBJ2-5	15	CASSGGTSSQETQYF	TGTGCCAGCAGTGGGGGGACTAGCAGCCAAGAGACCCAGTACTTC
-	-	TRBV29-1	TRBJ2-7	14	CSVEGEGNSYEQYF	TGCAGCGTTGAAGGGGAAGGCAACTCCTACGAGCAGTACTTC
-	TRBD1	TRBV27	TRBJ1-1	15	CASSTPDRRGTEAFF	TGTGCCAGCAGTACCCCGGACAGGAGGGGCACTGAAGCTTTCTTT
many	TRBD2	TRBV5-1	TRBJ2-5	15	CASRSGTSGLETQYF	TGCGCCAGCAGATCCGGGACTAGCGGGTTAGAGACCCAGTACTTC
-	TRBD2	TRBV20-1	TRBJ2-1	16	CSAGVTSSRSYNEQFF	TGCAGTGCTGGGGTGACTAGCTCCCGCTCCTACAATGAGCAGTTCTTC
-	TRBD1	TRBV9	TRBJ2-3	18	CVSSVLASGQGAADTQYF	TGTGTCAGCAGCGTATTGGCCTCAGGACAGGGGGCTGCAGATACGCAGTATTTT
many	-	TRBV27	TRBJ2-5	13	CASRVRYQETQYF	TGTGCCAGCAGGGTACGGTACCAAGAGACCCAGTACTTC
few	-	TRBV20-1	TRBJ2-5	15	CSARAGSILSETQYF	TGCAGTGCTAGAGCTGGCAGCATCCTGTCGGAGACCCAGTACTTC
-	-	TRBV5-6	TRBJ2-5	15	CASSLGKWNQETQYF	TGTGCCAGCAGCTTGGGGAAATGGAACCAAGAGACCCAGTACTTC
-	-	TRBV9	TRBJ1-1	12	CASSVDRLEAFF	TGTGCCAGCAGCGTAGACAGGCTTGAAGCTTTCTTT
few	TRBD1	TRBV6-1	TRBJ1-4	15	CASRVGQGANEKLFF	TGTGCCAGCAGAGTTGGACAGGGGGCTAATGAAAAACTGTTTTTT
-	TRBD2	TRBV20-1	TRBJ2-5	16	CSARPRLAEPQETQYF	TGCAGTGCTAGACCTAGACTAGCGGAACCTCAAGAGACCCAGTACTTC
-	TRBD2	TRBV13	TRBJ2-1	13	CASSILAGAEQFF	TGTGCCAGCAGCATCCTAGCGGGAGCTGAGCAGTTCTTC
-	-	TRBV9	TRBJ1-4	15	CASSVVGRPDEKLFF	TGTGCCAGCAGCGTAGTCGGCCGCCCGGATGAAAAACTGTTTTTT
few	-	TRBV27	TRBJ1-1	15	CASSLRPGTNTEAFF	TGTGCCAGCAGTCTCCGACCAGGGACGAACACTGAAGCTTTCTTT
-	-	TRBV20-1	TRBJ2-7	13	CSASSAFSYEQYF	TGCAGTGCTAGTTCTGCATTTTCCTACGAGCAGTACTTC
-	TRBD1	TRBV6-5	TRBJ2-1	17	CASSYVLDRGPYNEQFF	TGTGCCAGCAGTTACGTTCTGGACAGGGGTCCCTACAATGAGCAGTTCTTC
-	-	TRBV20-1	TRBJ2-3	14	CSASGLPSTDTQYF	TGCAGTGCTAGTGGATTACCTAGCACAGATACGCAGTATTTT
-	-	TRBV3-1	TRBJ2-5	12	CASSQGSVTQYF	TGTGCCAGCAGCCAAGGATCAGTGACCCAGTACTTC
-	-	TRBV6-6	TRBJ1-1	15	CASSYDSPSNTEAFF	TGTGCCAGCAGTTACGACAGCCCCTCGAACACTGAAGCTTTCTTT
few	TRBD1	TRBV27	TRBJ2-3	15	CASSPLGQGADTQYF	TGTGCCAGCAGTCCCTTAGGACAGGGGGCAGATACGCAGTATTTT
few	TRBD1	TRBV5-1	TRBJ1-1	13	CASSLEGASEAFF	TGCGCCAGCAGCTTGGAGGGGGCGTCTGAAGCTTTCTTT